This T cell receptor (beta chain) was sequenced for a study of T cell responses to AZD1222 COVID-19 vaccine. Study-level results: Recipients of AZD1222 seropositive at baseline numbered only 6 or 7.

Between the trimmed V and J ends, which lost 7 bases and 7 bases, there was a span of 10 bases. CDR1 and CDR2 from the germline V gene are SNHLY and FYNNEI. The CDR3 has 11 amino acids. This table comes from immunoSEQ multiplex PCR, and its TCRdb copy is limited to in-frame clones, with some not included. The sample lists 150,000 to 200,000 clones, approximately 95% occurring once. Remarks on this clone: The antigen is not known.

Sample: peripheral blood, taken on day 0 of AZD1222 vaccination. This clonotype originated in an adult in good health. This chain uses TRBV2 with TRBJ1-2; no reliable D call. The chain's CDR3 is CASIRGSGYTF. The CDR3 nucleotides are TGTGCCAGCATTAGAGGGTCTGGCTACACCTTC.